These T cell receptor beta chains were read from a single sample in a study of cytomegalovirus exposure and HLA in healthy donors. The data were produced by immunoSEQ multiplex PCR, yet TCRdb's version contains in-frame clones alone and is incomplete. The table lists tens of thousands of clones. Sequencing input: PBMCs. These receptors all stem from a man younger than 30 in good health and CMV-seropositive. CDR3s leave out the opening cysteine and the closing phenylalanine or tryptophan.

TRBJ1-1	12	TRBV13	ASSLPGADTEAF
TRBJ1-5	13	TRBV5-1	ASSLGAGGSGPQH
TRBJ1-1	12	TRBV9	ASSVGDRGFEAF
TRBJ1-1	11	TRBV27	ASSFVENTEAF
TRBJ2-3	13	TRBV4-1	ASSLNFPTTDTQY
TRBJ1-5	13	TRBV6-5	ASSLAGGGNQPQH
TRBJ1-5	11	TRBV29-1	SVGDRENQPQH
TRBJ2-3	14	TRBV15	ATSREDRSSTDTQY
TRBJ1-1	12	TRBV13	ASSTGTGNTEAF
TRBJ1-4	14	TRBV9	ASSPLLGAGREKLF
TRBJ1-6	13	TRBV2	ASSLRTGRNSPLH
TRBJ2-7	12	TRBV27	ASRQGAPLNEQY
TRBJ1-1	12	TRBV4-2	ASSRTIKETEAF
TRBJ1-2	11	TRBV30	AWSVGWRYGYT
TRBJ2-5	11	TRBV5-1	ASSLQVQETQY
TRBJ1-1	13	TRBV7-9	ASSPPGERYTEAF
TRBJ2-1	13	TRBV5-1	ASSLVAGGNNEQF
TRBJ2-2	12	TRBV15	ATKRSRATGELF
TRBJ1-5	14	TRBV10-3	AISQQGTGFGQPQH
TRBJ1-4	13	TRBV6-1	ASSAYKETNEKLF
TRBJ1-4	12	TRBV30	ALVDLDRAPKLF
TRBJ2-1	14	TRBV19	ASSSRLAGGNNEQF
TRBJ1-2	15	TRBV4-2	ASSQDWDRGSDYGYT
TRBJ1-4	13	TRBV6-1	ASPTGRLANEKLF